Listed here are 20 T cell receptor beta chains from one sample, sequenced in a study of cytomegalovirus exposure and HLA in healthy donors (dated by TCRdb to between 2016 and 2019). The library came from the immunoSEQ multiplex PCR assay. For the multiplex PCR, a mixture combining 60 forward primers for TCR Vbeta segments and 13 reverse primers for TCR Jbeta segments was used. Drawn from immuneACCESS, this table holds only the in-frame rearrangements with V and J called that TCRdb kept. Clones are partly lost; checked studies trace under half to an unresolved V gene and leave the rest unexplained. The sample has 150,000 to 200,000 clones on record, around 76% of them singletons. The ten largest clones take up more than 1.3% of the sample. Sequenced material: PBMCs. The receptor source for this set is a girl aged 5-17 years in good health and CMV-seropositive.

This chain links TRBV5-5 with TRBJ2-1, with TRBD1 as a possible D gene (5 bases). This CDR3 is built from 18 residues. V lost 1 base, J lost 5 bases, and 22 bases lay in between. Germline CDR1 SGHKS, CDR2 YYEKEE (reference sequence). The DNA for the CDR3 is TGTGCCAGCAGCTTGAGGTTTGCTGGGGCTCCCCGAGACAATGAGCAGTTCTTC. The encoded protein is CASSLRFAGAPRDNEQFF. Supplemented by reference TRBV5-5 and TRBJ2-1, the full variable domain reads DAGVTQSPTHLIKTRGQQVTLRCSPISGHKSVSWYQQVLGQGPQFIFQYYEKEERGRGNFPDRFSARQFPNYSSELNVNALLLGDSALYLCASSLRFAGAPRDNEQFFGPGTRLTVL.

This rearrangement joins TRBV6-5 to TRBJ2-1, with TRBD2 as a possible D gene (5 bases). From germline, CDR1 is MNHEY and CDR2 SVGAGI. The CDR3 length is 16 residues. Trimming removed 1 base from V and 7 bases from J, with 17 bases in between. CDR3 sequence reads: CASSYFRELRENEQFF. DNA of the CDR3: TGTGCCAGCAGTTACTTCCGAGAGCTAAGGGAGAATGAGCAGTTCTTC.

The chain combines TRBV6-5 with TRBJ2-3; D is perhaps TRBD2 (6 bases). The CDR3 is 14 residues long. The germline gives CDR1 MNHEY, CDR2 SVGAGI. Trimming pared 0 bases from V and 2 bases from J, leaving 6 bases between. The CDR3 reads CASSYSRDTDTQYF. In DNA form, the CDR3 reads TGTGCCAGCAGTTACTCGCGGGACACAGATACGCAGTATTTT.

The table lists this clone with a count of one. The V and J genes are TRBV6-6 and TRBJ1-1; D remains unclear. V gave up 7 bases and J gave up 7 bases, with 16 bases separating them. The CDR3 length is 13 residues. Germline-derived CDR1 and CDR2 are MNHNY and SVGAGI (reference sequence). CDR3 protein: CASIGPFRGEAFF. CDR3 nucleotide sequence: TGTGCCAGCATAGGCCCGTTCCGGGGTGAAGCTTTCTTT.

This chain links TRBV11-2 with TRBJ2-7; 9 bases map to TRBD1. This CDR3 contains 15 residues. Germline lookup yields CDR1 SGHAT and CDR2 FQNNGV. V lost 5 bases to trimming and J lost 4 bases; unmatched junction nucleotides: 9. The CDR3 nucleotides are TGTGCCAGCAGCCCCGGAGGGGACAGGGATTACGAGCAGTACTTC. This translates into CASSPGGDRDYEQYF.

This chain joins TRBV5-6 and TRBJ1-2; a weak D match, TRBD1 (5 bases). The CDR3 runs to 16 residues. V lost 4 bases, J lost 0 bases, and 16 bases lay in between. The germline CDR1 and CDR2 sequences are SGHDT and YYEEEE. CDR3 sequence reads: CASSPATELANYGYTF. CDR3 bases: TGTGCCAGCAGCCCGGCGACAGAATTAGCTAACTATGGCTACACCTTC. The full variable domain, completed using reference TRBV5-6 and TRBJ1-2, is DAGVTQSPTHLIKTRGQQVTLRCSPKSGHDTVSWYQQALGQGPQFIFQYYEEEERQRGNFPDRFSGHQFPNYSSELNVNALLLGDSALYLCASSPATELANYGYTFGSGTRLTVV.

The genes are TRBV7-3 and TRBJ1-1; D remains unclear. The CDR3 has 14 residues. The germline V and J ends were trimmed by 4 bases and 1 base, with 10 bases remaining between them. CDR1 and CDR2 from the germline V gene are SGHTA and FQGTGA. The CDR3: CASSYDPGNTEAFF. The CDR3 nucleotides read TGTGCCAGCAGCTATGACCCGGGGAACACTGAAGCTTTCTTT. Full variable domain (outside the CDR3, taken from reference TRBV7-3 and TRBJ1-1): GAGVSQTPSNKVTEKGKYVELRCDPISGHTALYWYRQSLGQGPEFLIYFQGTGAADDSGLPNDRFFAVRPEGSVSTLKIQRTERGDSAVYLCASSYDPGNTEAFFGQGTRLTVV.

The chain has TRBV19 and TRBJ1-2; 8 bases are a match to TRBD1. The length of the CDR3 is 15 residues. J lost 6 bases, V lost 8 bases, and 14 bases had no gene match. Germline V lookup: CDR1 LNHDA, CDR2 SQIVND (reference sequence). CDR3 sequence (DNA): TGTGCCAGTGACGACAGGGGCGGAACGAGAAATGGCTACACCTTC. Protein: CASDDRGGTRNGYTF.

The chain recombines TRBV4-3 with TRBJ2-7, with TRBD1 matching over 7 bases. Trimming took 4 bases from V and 0 from J; bases not matched to a gene: 6. This CDR3 contains 15 residues. Germline CDR1 reads LGHNA; CDR2 reads YSLEER. CDR3 DNA sequence: TGCGCCAGCAGCCCGGACAGGACGAGCTCCTACGAGCAGTACTTC. This translates into CASSPDRTSSYEQYF.

This chain uses TRBV4-3 with TRBJ2-1; perhaps TRBD2 as D (5 bases). CDR3 length equals 15 residues. The V gene lost 3 bases and the J gene lost 4 bases, with 13 bases spanning the gap. Germline lookup yields CDR1 LGHNA and CDR2 YSLEER. This CDR3 reads CASSHLSGPYNEQFF. The DNA for the CDR3 is TGCGCCAGCAGCCACCTCAGCGGTCCTTACAATGAGCAGTTCTTC.

The gene calls are TRBV28 and TRBJ1-4; a possible D gene is TRBD1 (5 bases). The CDR3 extends over 14 amino acids. Per the germline V gene, CDR1 is MDHEN and CDR2 is SYDVKM. Trimming removed 5 bases at V and 0 bases at J, with 7 bases between. The CDR3 reads CASSPGSTNEKLFF. As DNA, the CDR3 is TGTGCCAGCAGTCCAGGGTCAACTAATGAAAAACTGTTTTTT.

CDR3 loop: CASSPVRDKNIQYF. CDR3 in DNA: TGTGCCAGCAGCCCCGTACGAGACAAAAACATTCAGTACTTC. The chain has TRBV6-5 and TRBJ2-4; no clear D. Germline V lookup: CDR1 MNHEY, CDR2 SVGAGI. Trimming shortened V by 6 bases and J by 3 bases, and 12 bases separated the two germline ends. This CDR3 comprises 14 residues.

The V and J genes are TRBV11-2 and TRBJ2-1; the match to TRBD1 covers 9 bases. Germline V gene data show CDR1 as SGHAT and CDR2 as FQNNGV. Trimming removed 0 bases from V and 9 bases from J; junction bases left unmatched: 6. CDR3 length: 15 residues. The chain's CDR3 is CASSLDRGQGAEQFF. The CDR3 DNA sequence: TGTGCCAGCAGCTTAGATAGGGGACAGGGTGCTGAGCAGTTCTTC.

V usage is TRBV5-6 and J usage is TRBJ1-5, with 9 nucleotides matching TRBD1. This CDR3 has 17 residues. Losses at the gene ends were 5 bases for V and 4 bases for J; bases not matched to a gene: 13. Germline lookup yields CDR1 SGHDT and CDR2 YYEEEE. This CDR3 reads CASSLMTGTGLNQPQHF. In DNA form, the CDR3 reads TGTGCCAGCAGTCTCATGACGGGGACAGGGCTTAATCAGCCCCAGCATTTT.

The chain combines TRBV7-3 with TRBJ2-3, with a weak D call TRBD2 (5 bases). V was clipped by 0 bases and J by 1 base, with 8 bases between them. The V gene's germline CDR1 is SGHTA and CDR2 FQGTGA. The CDR3 covers 15 residues. The chain's CDR3 is CASSLTRARTDTQYF. DNA of the CDR3: TGTGCCAGCAGCTTAACGCGGGCTCGCACAGATACGCAGTATTTT.

This clone was seen a handful of times. The chain joins TRBV5-8 to TRBJ2-3, with D tentatively TRBD2 (6 bases). This CDR3 has 13 amino acids. Trimming pared 1 base from V and 6 bases from J, leaving 9 bases between. The germline V gene encodes CDR1 SGHTS and CDR2 YDEGEE. CDR3 DNA: TGTGCCAGCAGCTTGCGGGGGACGGATACGCAGTATTTT. Amino acid sequence: CASSLRGTDTQYF.

The chain couples TRBV9 to TRBJ1-3; the D is unclear. CDR3 length: 13 amino acids. V was shortened by 5 bases and J by 2 bases, with 8 bases between the two germline ends. Germline loops: CDR1 SGDLS, CDR2 YYNGEE. The chain's CDR3 is CASRREAGNTIYF. The CDR3 DNA reads TGTGCCAGCAGGAGAGAGGCTGGAAACACCATATATTTT.

This clone was observed a handful of times. The V call is TRBV6-5, the J call TRBJ1-3, with TRBD1 matching over 8 bases. V was pared by 5 bases and J by 2 bases, with 5 bases of the junction left unmatched. The CDR3 length is 15 residues. Germline V gene data show CDR1 as MNHEY and CDR2 as SVGAGI. The CDR3 is CASSTDREAGNTIYF. CDR3 in DNA: TGTGCCAGCAGTACGGACAGGGAAGCTGGAAACACCATATATTTT.

V is TRBV4-1 and J is TRBJ1-5; D is possibly TRBD1 (5 bases). CDR1 is MGHRA and CDR2 is YSYEKL in the germline V gene. Trimming stripped 1 base from V and 0 bases from J, with 13 bases between. This CDR3 has 17 residues. The chain's CDR3 is CASSQAVTGYSNQPQHF. The CDR3 DNA sequence: TGCGCCAGCAGCCAAGCAGTAACAGGTTATAGCAATCAGCCCCAGCATTTT.

The chain combines TRBV18 with TRBJ2-5; tentative D call: TRBD2 (6 bases). Between the trimmed V and J ends, which lost 3 bases and 1 base, there was a span of 9 bases. The CDR3 is made up of 14 amino acids. Germline assignment: CDR1 KGHSH and CDR2 LQKENI. Written as DNA, the CDR3 is TGTGCCAGCTCACCCTGGGACTCCCAAGAGACCCAGTACTTC. Protein sequence: CASSPWDSQETQYF.